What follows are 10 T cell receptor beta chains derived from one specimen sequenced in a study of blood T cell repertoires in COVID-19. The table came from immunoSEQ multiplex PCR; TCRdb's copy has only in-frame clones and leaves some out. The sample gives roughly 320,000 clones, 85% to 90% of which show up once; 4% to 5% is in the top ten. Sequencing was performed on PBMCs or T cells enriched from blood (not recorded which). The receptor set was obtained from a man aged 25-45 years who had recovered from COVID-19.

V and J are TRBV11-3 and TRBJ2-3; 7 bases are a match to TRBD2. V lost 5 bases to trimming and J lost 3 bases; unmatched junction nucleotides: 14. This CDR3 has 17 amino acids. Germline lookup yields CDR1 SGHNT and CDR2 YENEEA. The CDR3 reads CASSAWGGGRETDTQYF. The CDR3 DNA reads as TGTGCCAGCAGCGCGTGGGGGGGAGGGAGAGAAACAGATACGCAGTATTTT.

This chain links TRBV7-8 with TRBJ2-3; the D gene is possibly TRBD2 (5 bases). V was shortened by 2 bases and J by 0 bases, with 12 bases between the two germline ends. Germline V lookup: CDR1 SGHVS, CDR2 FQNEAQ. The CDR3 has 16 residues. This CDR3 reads CASSLRRGHSTDTQYF. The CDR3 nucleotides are TGTGCCAGCAGCTTACGAAGAGGGCATAGCACAGATACGCAGTATTTT.

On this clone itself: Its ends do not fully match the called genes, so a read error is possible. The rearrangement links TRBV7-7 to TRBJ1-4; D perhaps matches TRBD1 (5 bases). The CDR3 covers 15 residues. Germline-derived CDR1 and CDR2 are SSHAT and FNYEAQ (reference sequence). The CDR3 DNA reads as TGTGCTAGCAGCTCCATGGGCAGGGCGGCCGTACGAGGGTTTTTT. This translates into CASSSMGRAAVRGFF.

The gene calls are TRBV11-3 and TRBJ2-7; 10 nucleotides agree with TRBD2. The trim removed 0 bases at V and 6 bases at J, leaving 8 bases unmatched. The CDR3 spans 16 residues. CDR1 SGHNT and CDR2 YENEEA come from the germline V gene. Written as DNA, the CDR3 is TGTGCCAGCAGCTTAGATCCGCTAGCGGGAGCTTTCGAGCAGTACTTC. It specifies CASSLDPLAGAFEQYF.

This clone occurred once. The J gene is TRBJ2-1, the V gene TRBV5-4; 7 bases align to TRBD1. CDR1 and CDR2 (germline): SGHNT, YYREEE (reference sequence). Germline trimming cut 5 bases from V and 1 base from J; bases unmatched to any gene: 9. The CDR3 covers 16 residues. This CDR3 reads CASSFPGTASYNEQFF. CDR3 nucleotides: TGTGCCAGCAGTTTCCCGGGGACAGCTTCCTACAATGAGCAGTTCTTC.

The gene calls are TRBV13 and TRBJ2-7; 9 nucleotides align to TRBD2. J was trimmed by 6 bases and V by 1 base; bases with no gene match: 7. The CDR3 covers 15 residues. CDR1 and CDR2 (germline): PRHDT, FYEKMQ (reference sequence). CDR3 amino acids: CASSLDGGGAGEQYF. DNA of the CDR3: TGTGCCAGCAGCTTAGATGGCGGGGGGGCGGGCGAGCAGTACTTC.

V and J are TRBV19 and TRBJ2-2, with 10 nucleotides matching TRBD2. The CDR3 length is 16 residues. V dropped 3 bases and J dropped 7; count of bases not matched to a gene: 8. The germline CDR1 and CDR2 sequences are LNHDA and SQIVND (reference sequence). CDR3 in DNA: TGTGCCAGTAGTATTTTCGCTAGCGGGAGAGGCGGGGAGCTGTTTTTT. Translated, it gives CASSIFASGRGGELFF.

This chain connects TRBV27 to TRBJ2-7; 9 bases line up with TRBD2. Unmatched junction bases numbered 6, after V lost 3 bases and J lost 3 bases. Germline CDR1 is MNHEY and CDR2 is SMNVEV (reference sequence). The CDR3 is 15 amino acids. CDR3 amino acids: CASSFSVAGDYEQYF. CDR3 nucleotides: TGTGCCAGCAGTTTTTCGGTAGCGGGGGACTACGAGCAGTACTTC.

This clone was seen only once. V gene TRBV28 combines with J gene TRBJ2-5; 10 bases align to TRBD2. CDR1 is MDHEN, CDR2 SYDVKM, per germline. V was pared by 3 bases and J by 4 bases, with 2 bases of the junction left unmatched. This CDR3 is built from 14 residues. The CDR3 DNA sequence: TGTGCCAGCAGTTTCACTAGCGGGGTAGAGACCCAGTACTTC. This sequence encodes CASSFTSGVETQYF.

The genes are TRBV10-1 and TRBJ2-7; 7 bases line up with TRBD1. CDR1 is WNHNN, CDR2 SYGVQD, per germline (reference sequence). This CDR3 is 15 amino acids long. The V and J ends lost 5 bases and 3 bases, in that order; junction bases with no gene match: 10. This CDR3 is CASSSGFDRVYEQYF. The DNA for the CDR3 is TGCGCCAGCAGTTCGGGGTTTGACAGGGTCTACGAGCAGTACTTC.